This T cell receptor (beta chain) was captured in a study of control samples from healthy donors and cancer patients. Only in-frame clones appear in the TCRdb table, and some are missing; sequencing was by immunoSEQ multiplex PCR. Of 230,000 or so clones listed, roughly 94% are singletons. The sample consisted of blood. This TCR was sampled from a man aged 45-65 years in good health.

CDR3 in DNA: TGCGCCAGCAGCCAAAGACAGGAAAAATGGTTCTCGAACACTGAAGCTTTCTTT. Its translation: CASSQRQEKWFSNTEAFF. V gene TRBV4-3 combines with J gene TRBJ1-1, with D perhaps TRBD1 (6 bases). The CDR3 covers 18 residues. Germline lookup yields CDR1 LGHNA and CDR2 YSLEER. V was cut by 2 bases and J by 1 base, with 20 bases left in between.